The 17 T cell receptor beta chains given below trace back to one sample, sequenced in a study of T cell responses to AZD1222 COVID-19 vaccine. This table comes from immunoSEQ multiplex PCR, and its TCRdb copy is limited to in-frame clones, with some not included. The sample includes some 130,000 clones, about 90% of them seen just once. Sequencing was performed on peripheral blood, taken 28 days after the second AZD1222 dose. These receptors were collected from an adult who received the AZD1222 COVID-19 vaccine.

The chain employs TRBV5-1 and TRBJ1-4; 7 nucleotides line up with TRBD1. The germline V gene encodes CDR1 SGHRS and CDR2 YFSETQ. V shed 0 bases and J 7 bases; nucleotides not matched to a gene: 3. The CDR3 extends over 14 amino acids. CDR3 bases: TGCGCCAGCAGCTTGGGACAGGGCGGTGAAAAACTGTTTTTT. Translated, it gives CASSLGQGGEKLFF.

The chain carries TRBV28 and TRBJ1-4; D is possibly TRBD1 (6 bases). Per the germline V gene, CDR1 is MDHEN and CDR2 is SYDVKM. Trimming stripped 3 bases from V and 3 bases from J, with 14 bases between. The CDR3 consists of 16 residues. The CDR3: CASSFGQLGSNEKLFF. The CDR3, as DNA: TGTGCCAGCAGTTTTGGACAGCTAGGCTCTAATGAAAAACTGTTTTTT.

This clone showed up just once. The chain links TRBV28 to TRBJ1-1, with 9 bases lining up with TRBD1. The CDR3 loop spans 13 amino acids. Trimming at V came to 6 bases and at J to 6 bases, leaving 5 bases not matched to a gene. CDR1 is MDHEN and CDR2 is SYDVKM in the germline V gene. Here the CDR3 reads CASSITGGSEAFF. CDR3 sequence (DNA): TGTGCCAGCAGCATAACAGGGGGCTCTGAAGCTTTCTTT.

The sample holds one count of this clone. The J gene is TRBJ2-2, the V gene TRBV14; a possible D gene is TRBD1 (5 bases). Germline-derived CDR1 and CDR2 are SGHDN and FVKESK. The length of the CDR3 is 14 residues. Trimming took 5 bases from V and 4 from J, leaving 11 bases between them. CDR3 DNA sequence: TGTGCCAGCAGCTTTCAGGGTGTCACCGGGGAGCTGTTTTTT. Amino acids: CASSFQGVTGELFF.

The genes are TRBV7-9 and TRBJ2-7; D unresolved. Trimming pared 2 bases from V and 5 bases from J, leaving 4 bases between. The CDR3 has 11 amino acids. The V gene's germline CDR1 is SEHNR and CDR2 FQNEAQ (reference sequence). CDR3 in amino acids: CASSLWDEQYF. In nucleotides, the CDR3 is TGTGCCAGCAGCTTATGGGACGAGCAGTACTTC.

Of note for this clone: Other DNA sequences in this specimen translate into the identical CDR3. CDR3 sequence reads: CASSSIKGGRDEADTQYF. The CDR3 DNA follows: TGTGCCAGCAGCTCAATTAAGGGCGGGAGGGACGAGGCAGATACGCAGTATTTT. This chain links TRBV11-2 with TRBJ2-3; 9 positions agree with TRBD2. The CDR3 runs 18 residues. Germline V gene lookup returns CDR1 SGHAT and CDR2 FQNNGV. V lost 4 bases and J lost 4; bases outside the gene matches: 15.

The chain combines TRBV27 with TRBJ1-2; D unclear. CDR1 MNHEY and CDR2 SMNVEV come from the germline V gene (reference sequence). The CDR3 sequence is 13 residues long. V was trimmed by 5 bases and J by 0 bases, leaving 7 bases between them. In nucleotides, the CDR3 is TGTGCCAGCAGTCCGCATGCTAACTATGGCTACACCTTC. Residues: CASSPHANYGYTF.

The rearrangement joins TRBV18 to TRBJ2-1; 14 bases are a match to TRBD2. Trimming removed 5 bases from V and 6 bases from J; junction bases left unmatched: 15. Germline assignment: CDR1 KGHSH and CDR2 LQKENI. This CDR3 has 19 residues. The CDR3 nucleotides read TGTGCCAGCTCAGCTGCGTCCGGGACTAGCGGGAGAGGAGGCAATGAGCAGTTCTTC. Encoded protein: CASSAASGTSGRGGNEQFF.

The CDR3 sequence: CASNWDGANYGYTF. The CDR3 bases are TGTGCCAGTAATTGGGACGGAGCTAACTATGGCTACACCTTC. The V and J genes are TRBV19 and TRBJ1-2; D might be TRBD1 (5 bases). V gave up 7 bases and J gave up 0 bases, with 12 bases separating them. Germline CDR1 reads LNHDA; CDR2 reads SQIVND (reference sequence). CDR3 length equals 14 residues.

The chain is built from TRBV27 and TRBJ2-2, with TRBD2 matching over 8 bases. Germline V CDR1 and CDR2: MNHEY, SMNVEV (reference sequence). V lost 0 bases, J lost 8 bases, and 8 bases stayed unmatched. CDR3 length equals 16 residues. The CDR3 protein is CASSLSGTRVVGELFF. In DNA form, the CDR3 reads TGTGCCAGCAGTTTATCGGGGACTAGGGTTGTTGGGGAGCTGTTTTTT.

This clone has just one count. The CDR3 loop reads CASSSAGGSYNEQFF. The CDR3 nucleotides are TGTGCCAGCAGCTCAGCTGGCGGGAGTTACAATGAGCAGTTCTTC. The chain carries TRBV11-3 and TRBJ2-1; TRBD2 agrees at 7 bases. V lost 4 bases to trimming and J lost 4 bases; unmatched junction nucleotides: 7. CDR3 length equals 15 residues. Germline assignment: CDR1 SGHNT and CDR2 YENEEA.

The V call is TRBV9, the J call TRBJ1-3; possibly TRBD1 for D (5 bases). V dropped 0 bases and J dropped 2 bases, with 9 bases sitting between them. The CDR3 has 15 residues. CDR1 and CDR2 from the germline V gene are SGDLS and YYNGEE. CDR3 amino acids: CASSVEPRAGNTIYF. The CDR3 region has the DNA TGTGCCAGCAGCGTAGAACCCAGGGCTGGAAACACCATATATTTT.

CDR3 in DNA: TGTGCCTGGAGTTTCAGGGTGAGAAGAAACACCATATATTTT. Translation: CAWSFRVRRNTIYF. The chain uses TRBV30 and TRBJ1-3; weak D call: TRBD1 (5 bases). The V end was cut by 2 bases, the J end by 5 bases, with 13 bases between. The germline V gene has CDR1 GTSNPN and CDR2 SVGIG (reference sequence). The CDR3 is 14 residues long.

In this sample, this clone turned up a few times. V is TRBV4-3 and J is TRBJ2-7; D gene ambiguous. The CDR3 contains 12 residues. The germline CDR1 and CDR2 sequences are LGHNA and YSLEER. The V end lost 1 base, the J end lost 5 bases, and 6 bases lay between the germline ends. DNA for the CDR3: TGCGCCAGCAGCCAAGGGCATAACGAGCAGTACTTC. Its protein product is CASSQGHNEQYF.

The CDR3, as DNA: TGTGCCAGCAGCCCCGGGACTGGGAGCACAGATACGCAGTATTTT. This sequence encodes CASSPGTGSTDTQYF. J is TRBJ2-3 and V is TRBV7-6; TRBD2 is a possible D gene (6 bases). Germline CDR1 reads SGHVS; CDR2 reads FNYEAQ. The CDR3 sequence is 15 residues long. Trimming removed 5 bases from V and 0 bases from J, with 12 bases in between. The whole variable domain, remainder taken from reference TRBV7-6 and TRBJ2-3, is GAGVSQSPRYKVTKRGQDVALRCDPISGHVSLYWYRQALGQGPEFLTYFNYEAQQDKSGLPNDRFSAERPEGSISTLTIQRTEQRDSAMYRCASSPGTGSTDTQYFGPGTRLTVL.

This clone appeared a single time. This rearrangement joins TRBV19 to TRBJ1-1; 8 bases agree with TRBD1. This CDR3 is 16 amino acids long. CDR1 and CDR2 from the germline V gene are LNHDA and SQIVND (reference sequence). Trimming removed 4 bases from V and 0 bases from J; junction bases left unmatched: 7. The CDR3, as DNA: TGTGCCAGTAGTACAAACAGGGGGGGCTTGAACACTGAAGCTTTCTTT. It is translated as CASSTNRGGLNTEAFF.

In its sample, this clone was seen a few times. The genes are TRBV29-1 and TRBJ1-1; D possibly corresponds to TRBD1 (6 bases). Germline CDR1 SQVTM, CDR2 ANQGSEA. Trimming cost V 7 bases and J 5 bases, with 17 bases left between them. CDR3 size: 13 residues. The CDR3 sequence is CSGSRGARTEAFF. The CDR3 DNA sequence: TGCAGCGGAAGTCGGGGGGCGAGGACTGAAGCTTTCTTT.